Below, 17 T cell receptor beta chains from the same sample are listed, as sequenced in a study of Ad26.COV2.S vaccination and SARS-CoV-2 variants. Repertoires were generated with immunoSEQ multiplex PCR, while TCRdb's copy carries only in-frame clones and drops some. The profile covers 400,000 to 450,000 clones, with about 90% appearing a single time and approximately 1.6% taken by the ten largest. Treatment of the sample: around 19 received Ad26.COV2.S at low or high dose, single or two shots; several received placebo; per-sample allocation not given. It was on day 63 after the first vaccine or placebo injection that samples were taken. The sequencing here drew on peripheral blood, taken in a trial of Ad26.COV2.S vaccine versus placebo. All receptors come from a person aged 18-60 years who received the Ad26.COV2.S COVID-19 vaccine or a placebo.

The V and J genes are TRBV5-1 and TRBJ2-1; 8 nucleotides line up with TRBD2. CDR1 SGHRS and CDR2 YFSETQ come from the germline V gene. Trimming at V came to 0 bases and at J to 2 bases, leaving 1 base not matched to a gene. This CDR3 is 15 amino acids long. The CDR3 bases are TGCGCCAGCAGCTTGGAGACTAGCGCCTACAATGAGCAGTTCTTC. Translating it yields CASSLETSAYNEQFF.

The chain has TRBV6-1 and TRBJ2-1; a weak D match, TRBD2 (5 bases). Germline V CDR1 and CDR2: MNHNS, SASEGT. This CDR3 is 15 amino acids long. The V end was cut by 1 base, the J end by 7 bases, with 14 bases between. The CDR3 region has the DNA TGTGCCAGCAGTGAAGTCGGGGTAGCCGGAAATGAGCAGTTCTTC. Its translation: CASSEVGVAGNEQFF.

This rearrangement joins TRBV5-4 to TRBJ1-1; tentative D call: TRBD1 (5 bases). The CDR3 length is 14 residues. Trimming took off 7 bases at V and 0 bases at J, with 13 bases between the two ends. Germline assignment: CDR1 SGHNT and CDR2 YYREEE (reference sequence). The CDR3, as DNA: TGTGCCAGCTCCCCCGACAGATTGAACACTGAAGCTTTCTTT. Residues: CASSPDRLNTEAFF. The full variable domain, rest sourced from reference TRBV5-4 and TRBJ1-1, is ETGVTQSPTHLIKTRGQQVTLRCSSQSGHNTVSWYQQALGQGPQFIFQYYREEENGRGNFPPRFSGLQFPNYSSELNVNALELDDSALYLCASSPDRLNTEAFFGQGTRLTVV.

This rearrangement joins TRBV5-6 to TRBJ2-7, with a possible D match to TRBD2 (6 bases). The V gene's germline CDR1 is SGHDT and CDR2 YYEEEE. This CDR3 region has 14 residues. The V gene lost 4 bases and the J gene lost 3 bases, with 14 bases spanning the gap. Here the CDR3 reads CASSRSGRNYEQYF. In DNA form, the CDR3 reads TGTGCCAGCAGCCGGTCAGGGAGGAACTACGAGCAGTACTTC.

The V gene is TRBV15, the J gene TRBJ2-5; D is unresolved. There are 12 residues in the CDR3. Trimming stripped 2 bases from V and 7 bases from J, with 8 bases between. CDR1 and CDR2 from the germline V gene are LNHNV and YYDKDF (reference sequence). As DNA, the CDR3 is TGTGCCACCAGCAGACTGGAAGGGACCCAGTACTTC. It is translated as CATSRLEGTQYF.

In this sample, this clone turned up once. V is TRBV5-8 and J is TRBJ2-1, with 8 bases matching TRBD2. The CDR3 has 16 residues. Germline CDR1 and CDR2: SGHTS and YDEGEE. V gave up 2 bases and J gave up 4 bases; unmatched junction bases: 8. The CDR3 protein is CASSLGLAGRYNEQFF. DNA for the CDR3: TGTGCCAGCAGCTTAGGATTAGCGGGGAGGTACAATGAGCAGTTCTTC.

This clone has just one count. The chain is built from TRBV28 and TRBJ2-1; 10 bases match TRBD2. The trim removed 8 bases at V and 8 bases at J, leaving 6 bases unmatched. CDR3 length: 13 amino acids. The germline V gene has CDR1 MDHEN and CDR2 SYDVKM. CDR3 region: CASESGGVYEQFF. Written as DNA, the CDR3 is TGTGCCAGCGAGAGCGGGGGGGTATATGAGCAGTTCTTC.

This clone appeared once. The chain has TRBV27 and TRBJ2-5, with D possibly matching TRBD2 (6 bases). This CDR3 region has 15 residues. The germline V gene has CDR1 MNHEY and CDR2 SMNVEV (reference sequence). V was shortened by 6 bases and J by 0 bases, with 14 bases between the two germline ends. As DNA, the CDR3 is TGTGCCAGCAGCCTTAGCTGGGGGGACCAAGAGACCCAGTACTTC. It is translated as CASSLSWGDQETQYF.

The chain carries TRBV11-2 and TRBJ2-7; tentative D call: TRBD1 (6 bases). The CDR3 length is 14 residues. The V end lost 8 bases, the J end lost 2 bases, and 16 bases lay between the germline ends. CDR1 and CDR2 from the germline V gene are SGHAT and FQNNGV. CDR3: CASGIGGSTYEQYF. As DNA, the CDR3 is TGTGCCAGCGGCATAGGGGGAAGTACCTACGAGCAGTACTTC.

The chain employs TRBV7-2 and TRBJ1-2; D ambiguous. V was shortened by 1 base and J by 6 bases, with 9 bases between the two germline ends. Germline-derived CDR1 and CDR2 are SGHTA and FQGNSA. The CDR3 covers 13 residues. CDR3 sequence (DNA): TGTGCCAGCAGCTTAGGCATTTTGGATGGCTACACCTTC. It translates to CASSLGILDGYTF.

The CDR3 coding sequence is TGTGCCAGCAGCCAAGATGGGGAGGGGGTAATTCCGGATACGCAGTATTTT. It codes for CASSQDGEGVIPDTQYF. The chain is built from TRBV3-1 (or the pseudogene TRBV3-2) and TRBJ2-3; D may be TRBD2 (7 bases). V lost 0 bases to trimming and J lost 6 bases, with 19 bases between them. CDR3 size: 17 residues. Germline assignment: CDR1 LGHDT and CDR2 YNNKEL (reference sequence).

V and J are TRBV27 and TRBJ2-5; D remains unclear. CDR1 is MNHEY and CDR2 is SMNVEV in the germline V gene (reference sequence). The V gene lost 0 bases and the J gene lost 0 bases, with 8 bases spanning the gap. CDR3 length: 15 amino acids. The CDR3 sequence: CASSLSSTNQETQYF. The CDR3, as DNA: TGTGCCAGCAGTTTATCTTCGACGAACCAAGAGACCCAGTACTTC.

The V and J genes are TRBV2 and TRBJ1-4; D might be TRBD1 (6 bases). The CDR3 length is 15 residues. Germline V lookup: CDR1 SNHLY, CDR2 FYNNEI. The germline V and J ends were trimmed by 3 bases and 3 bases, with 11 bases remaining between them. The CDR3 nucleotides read TGTGCCAGCAGTGAGCGGGGGGCCGCTAATGAAAAACTGTTTTTT. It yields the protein CASSERGAANEKLFF. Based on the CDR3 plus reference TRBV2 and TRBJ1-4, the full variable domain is EPEVTQTPSHQVTQMGQEVILRCVPISNHLYFYWYRQILGQKVEFLVSFYNNEISEKSEIFDDQFSVERPDGSNFTLKIRSTKLEDSAMYFCASSERGAANEKLFFGSGTQLSVL.

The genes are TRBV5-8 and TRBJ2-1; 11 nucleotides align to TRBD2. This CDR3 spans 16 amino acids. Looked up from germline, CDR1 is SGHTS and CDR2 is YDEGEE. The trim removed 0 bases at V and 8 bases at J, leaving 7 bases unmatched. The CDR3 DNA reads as TGTGCCAGCAGCTTGGGGATAACTAGCGGGGGAGATGAGCAGTTCTTC. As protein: CASSLGITSGGDEQFF. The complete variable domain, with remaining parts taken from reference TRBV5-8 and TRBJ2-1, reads EAGVTQSPTHLIKTRGQQATLRCSPISGHTSVYWYQQALGLGLQFLLWYDEGEERNRGNFPPRFSGRQFPNYSSELNVNALELEDSALYLCASSLGITSGGDEQFFGPGTRLTVL.

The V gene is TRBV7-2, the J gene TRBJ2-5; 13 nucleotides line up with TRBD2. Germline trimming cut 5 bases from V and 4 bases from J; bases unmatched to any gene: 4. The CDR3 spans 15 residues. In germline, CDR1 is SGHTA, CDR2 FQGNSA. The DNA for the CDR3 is TGTGCCAGCAGCCTGAGGACTAGCGGGGGAGAGACCCAGTACTTC. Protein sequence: CASSLRTSGGETQYF.

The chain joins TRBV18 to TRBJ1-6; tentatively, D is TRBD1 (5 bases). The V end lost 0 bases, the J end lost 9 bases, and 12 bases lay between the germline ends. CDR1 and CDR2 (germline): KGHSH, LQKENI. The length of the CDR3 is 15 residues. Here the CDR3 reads CASSPPGGGTSPLHF. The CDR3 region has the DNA TGTGCCAGCTCACCACCGGGTGGGGGTACTTCACCCCTCCACTTT.

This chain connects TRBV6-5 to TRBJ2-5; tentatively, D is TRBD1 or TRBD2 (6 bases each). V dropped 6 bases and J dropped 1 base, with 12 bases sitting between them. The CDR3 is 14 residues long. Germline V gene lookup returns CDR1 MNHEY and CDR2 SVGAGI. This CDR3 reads CASRLSGAQETQYF. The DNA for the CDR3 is TGTGCCAGCAGACTATCGGGGGCCCAAGAGACCCAGTACTTC.